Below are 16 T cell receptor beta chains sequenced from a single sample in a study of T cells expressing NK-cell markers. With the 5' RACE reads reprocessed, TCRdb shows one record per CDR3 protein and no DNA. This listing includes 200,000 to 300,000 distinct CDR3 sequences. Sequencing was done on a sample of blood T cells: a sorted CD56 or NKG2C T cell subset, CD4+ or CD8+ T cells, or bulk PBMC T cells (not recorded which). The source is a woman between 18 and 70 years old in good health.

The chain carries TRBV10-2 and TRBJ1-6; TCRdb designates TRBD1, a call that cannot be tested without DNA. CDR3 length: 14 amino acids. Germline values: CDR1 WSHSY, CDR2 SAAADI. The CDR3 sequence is CASSWGQIYSPLHF.

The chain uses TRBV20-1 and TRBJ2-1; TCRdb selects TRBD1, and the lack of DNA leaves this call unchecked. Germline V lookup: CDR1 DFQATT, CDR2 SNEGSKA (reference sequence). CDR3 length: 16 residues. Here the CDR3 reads CSARDQLAGVYNEQFF.

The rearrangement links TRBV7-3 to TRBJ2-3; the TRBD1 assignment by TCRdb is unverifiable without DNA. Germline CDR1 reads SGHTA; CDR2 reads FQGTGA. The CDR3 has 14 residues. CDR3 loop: CASLRGTSTDTQYF.

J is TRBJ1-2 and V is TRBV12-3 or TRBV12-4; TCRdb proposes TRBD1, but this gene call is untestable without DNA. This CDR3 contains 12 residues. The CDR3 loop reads CASSAGTDGYTF.

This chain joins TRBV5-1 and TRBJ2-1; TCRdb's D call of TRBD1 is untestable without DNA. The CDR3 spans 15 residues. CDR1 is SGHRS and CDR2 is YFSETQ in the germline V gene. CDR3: CASSLVQGKGNEQFF. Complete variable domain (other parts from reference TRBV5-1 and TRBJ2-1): KAGVTQTPRYLIKTRGQQVTLSCSPISGHRSVSWYQQTPGQGLQFLFEYFSETQRNKGNFPGRFSGRQFSNSRSEMNVSTLELGDSALYLCASSLVQGKGNEQFFGPGTRLTVL.

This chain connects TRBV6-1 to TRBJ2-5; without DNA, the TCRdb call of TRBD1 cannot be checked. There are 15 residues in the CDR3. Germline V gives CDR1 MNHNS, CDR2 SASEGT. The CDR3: CASSVQDRGLETQYF.

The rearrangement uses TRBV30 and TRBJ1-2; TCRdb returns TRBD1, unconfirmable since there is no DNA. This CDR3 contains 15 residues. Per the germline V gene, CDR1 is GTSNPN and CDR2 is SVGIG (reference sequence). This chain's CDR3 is CAWSQQGAFGYGYTF.

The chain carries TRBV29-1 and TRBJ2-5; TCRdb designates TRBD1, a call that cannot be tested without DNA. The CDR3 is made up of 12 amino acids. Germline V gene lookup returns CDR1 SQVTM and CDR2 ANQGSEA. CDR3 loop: CSVGQPQETQYF.

CDR3 residues: CASSLVRGLATDTQYF. The V call is TRBV12-3 or TRBV12-4, the J call TRBJ2-3; as DNA is missing, the TRBD1 call by TCRdb cannot be tested. CDR3 length equals 16 residues.

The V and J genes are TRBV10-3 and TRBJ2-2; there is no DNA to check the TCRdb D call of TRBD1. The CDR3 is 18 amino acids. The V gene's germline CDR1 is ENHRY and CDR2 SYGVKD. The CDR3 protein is CAISDPSVRGGDTGELFF.

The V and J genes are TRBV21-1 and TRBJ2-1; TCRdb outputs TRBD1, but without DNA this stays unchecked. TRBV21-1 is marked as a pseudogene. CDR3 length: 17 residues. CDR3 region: CASSKQPGQGARNEQFF.

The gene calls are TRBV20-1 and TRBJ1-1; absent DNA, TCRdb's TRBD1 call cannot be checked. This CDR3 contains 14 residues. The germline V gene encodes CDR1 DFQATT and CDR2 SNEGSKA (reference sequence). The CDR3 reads CSAGRDKANTEAFF.

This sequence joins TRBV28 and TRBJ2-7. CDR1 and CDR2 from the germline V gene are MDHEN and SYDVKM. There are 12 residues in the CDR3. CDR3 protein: CASSGPLHEQYF.

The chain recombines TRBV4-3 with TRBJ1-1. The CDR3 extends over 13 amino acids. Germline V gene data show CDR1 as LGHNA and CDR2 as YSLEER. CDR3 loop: CASSQDEGRKAFF.

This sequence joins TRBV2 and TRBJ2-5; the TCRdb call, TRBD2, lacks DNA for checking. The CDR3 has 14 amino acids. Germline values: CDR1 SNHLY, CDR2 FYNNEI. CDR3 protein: CASRRGDVQETQYF. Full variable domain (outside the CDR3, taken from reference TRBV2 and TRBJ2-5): EPEVTQTPSHQVTQMGQEVILRCVPISNHLYFYWYRQILGQKVEFLVSFYNNEISEKSEIFDDQFSVERPDGSNFTLKIRSTKLEDSAMYFCASRRGDVQETQYFGPGTRLLVL.

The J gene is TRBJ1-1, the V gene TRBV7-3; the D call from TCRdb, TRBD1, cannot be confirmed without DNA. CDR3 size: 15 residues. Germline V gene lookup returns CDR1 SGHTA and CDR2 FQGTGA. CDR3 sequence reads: CASSLLGVRDSEAFF.